Included here is one TCR beta chain sequence, with context. Its target is unknown. This CDR3 contains 15 residues. Germline CDR1 SGDLS, CDR2 YYNGEE. V lost 0 bases and J lost 4, with 13 bases in between. The sample comes from a study of T cells in localized non-small cell lung cancer. Regarding the study as a whole: Median roughly 57 top-100 tumor clones were shared with paired adjacent lung.

TCRdb's table, derived via immunoSEQ multiplex PCR, lists solely in-frame clones and lacks some. The table has about 28,000 clones, roughly 90% seen once. The material sequenced was peripheral blood, taken before any cancer treatment. This sequence joins TRBV9 and TRBJ1-2; D possibly corresponds to TRBD1 (6 bases). The TCR comes from a female donor older than 55 with stage I lung adenocarcinoma. As DNA, the CDR3 is TGTGCCAGCAGCGTAGAGGGCAGGGGAGCCTATGGCTACACCTTC. It encodes CASSVEGRGAYGYTF.